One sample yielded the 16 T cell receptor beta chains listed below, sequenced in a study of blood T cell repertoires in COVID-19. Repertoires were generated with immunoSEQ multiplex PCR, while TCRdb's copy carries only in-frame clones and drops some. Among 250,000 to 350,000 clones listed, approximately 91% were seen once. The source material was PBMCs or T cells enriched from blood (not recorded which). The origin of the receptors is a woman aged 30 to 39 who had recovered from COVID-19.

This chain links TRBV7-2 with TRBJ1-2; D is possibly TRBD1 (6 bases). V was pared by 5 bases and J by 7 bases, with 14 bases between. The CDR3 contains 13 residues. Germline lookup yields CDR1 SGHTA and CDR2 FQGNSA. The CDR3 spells CASSPADSRGYTF. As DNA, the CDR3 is TGTGCCAGCAGCCCCGCGGACAGCCGTGGCTACACCTTC.

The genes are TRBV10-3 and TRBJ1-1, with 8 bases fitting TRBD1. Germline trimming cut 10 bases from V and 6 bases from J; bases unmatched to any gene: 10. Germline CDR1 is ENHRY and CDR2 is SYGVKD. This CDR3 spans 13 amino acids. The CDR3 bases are TGTGCCAGTCAGGGGGCGGAAGGGTCTGAAGCTTTCTTT. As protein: CASQGAEGSEAFF.

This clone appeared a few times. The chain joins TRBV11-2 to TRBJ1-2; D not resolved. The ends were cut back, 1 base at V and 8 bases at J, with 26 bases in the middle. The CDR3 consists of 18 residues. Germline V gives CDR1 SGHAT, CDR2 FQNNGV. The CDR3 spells CASSLGGVEILPAPGYTF. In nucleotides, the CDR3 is TGTGCCAGCAGCTTAGGCGGTGTGGAGATTCTCCCCGCCCCGGGCTACACCTTC.

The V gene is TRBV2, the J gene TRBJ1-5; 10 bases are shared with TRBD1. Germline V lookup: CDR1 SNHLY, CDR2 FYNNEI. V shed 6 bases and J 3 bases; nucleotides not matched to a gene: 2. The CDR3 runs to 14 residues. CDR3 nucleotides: TGTGCCAGCAGCGGACAGGGGGTCAATCAGCCCCAGCATTTT. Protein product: CASSGQGVNQPQHF.

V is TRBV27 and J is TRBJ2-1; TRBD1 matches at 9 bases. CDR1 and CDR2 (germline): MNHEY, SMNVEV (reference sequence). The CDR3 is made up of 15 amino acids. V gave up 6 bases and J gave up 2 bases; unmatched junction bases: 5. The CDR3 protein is CASSRRDRAYNEQFF. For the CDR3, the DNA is TGTGCCAGCAGCCGGAGGGACAGGGCCTACAATGAGCAGTTCTTC.

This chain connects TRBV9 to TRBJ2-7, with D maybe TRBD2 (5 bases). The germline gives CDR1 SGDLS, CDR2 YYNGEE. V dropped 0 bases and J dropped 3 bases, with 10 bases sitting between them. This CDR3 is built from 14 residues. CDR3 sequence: CASSVADYSYEQYF. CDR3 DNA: TGTGCCAGCAGCGTAGCCGACTACAGCTACGAGCAGTACTTC.

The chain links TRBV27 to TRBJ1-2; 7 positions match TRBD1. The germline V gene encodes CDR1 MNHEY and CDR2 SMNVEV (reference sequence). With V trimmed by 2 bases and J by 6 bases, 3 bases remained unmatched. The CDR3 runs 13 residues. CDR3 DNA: TGTGCCAGCAGTTTAGTTACAGGGGATGGCTACACCTTC. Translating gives CASSLVTGDGYTF.

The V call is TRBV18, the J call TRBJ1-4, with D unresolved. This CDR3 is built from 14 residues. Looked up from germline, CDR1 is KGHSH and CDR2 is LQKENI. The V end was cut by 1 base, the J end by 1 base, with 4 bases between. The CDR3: CASSPQRTNEKLFF. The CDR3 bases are TGTGCCAGCTCACCACAGAGAACTAATGAAAAACTGTTTTTT.

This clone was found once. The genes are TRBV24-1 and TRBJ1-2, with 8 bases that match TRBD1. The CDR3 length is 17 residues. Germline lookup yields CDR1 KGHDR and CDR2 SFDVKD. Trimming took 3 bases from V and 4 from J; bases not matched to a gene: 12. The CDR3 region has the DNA TGTGCCACCAGTGATGGTCTCGGTTCGGACAGGGCCTATGGCTACACCTTC. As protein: CATSDGLGSDRAYGYTF.

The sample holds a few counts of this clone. CDR3 sequence (DNA): TGCGCCAGCAGCCTCGAGGACAGGGTGCTGGGAAACACCATATATTTT. The encoded protein is CASSLEDRVLGNTIYF. The V and J genes are TRBV5-1 and TRBJ1-3, with 8 bases matching TRBD1. Looked up from germline, CDR1 is SGHRS and CDR2 is YFSETQ. V shed 4 bases and J 4 bases; nucleotides not matched to a gene: 10. The length of the CDR3 is 16 residues.

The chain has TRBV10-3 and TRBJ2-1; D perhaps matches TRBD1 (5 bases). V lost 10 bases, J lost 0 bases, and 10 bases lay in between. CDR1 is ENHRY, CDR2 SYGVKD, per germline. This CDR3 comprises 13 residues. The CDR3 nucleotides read TGTGCCACTATCAGGGACTCCTACAATGAGCAGTTCTTC. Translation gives CATIRDSYNEQFF.

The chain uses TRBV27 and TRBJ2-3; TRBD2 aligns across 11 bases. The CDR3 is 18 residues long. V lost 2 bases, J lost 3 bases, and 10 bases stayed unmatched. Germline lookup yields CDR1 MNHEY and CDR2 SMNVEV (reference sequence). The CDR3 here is CASSLLAFSSGRTDTQYF. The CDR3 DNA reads TGTGCCAGCAGTTTACTCGCCTTCTCTAGCGGGAGGACAGATACGCAGTATTTT.

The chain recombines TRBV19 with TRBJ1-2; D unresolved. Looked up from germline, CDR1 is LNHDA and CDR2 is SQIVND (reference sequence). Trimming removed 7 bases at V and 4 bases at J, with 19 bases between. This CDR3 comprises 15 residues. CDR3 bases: TGTGCCAGTACCAGCCCCCGGGAGGGTCCCTATGGCTACACCTTC. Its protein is CASTSPREGPYGYTF.

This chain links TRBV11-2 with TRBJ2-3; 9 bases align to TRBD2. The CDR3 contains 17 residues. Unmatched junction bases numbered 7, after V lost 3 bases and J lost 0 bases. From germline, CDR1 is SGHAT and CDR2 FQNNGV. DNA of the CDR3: TGTGCCAGCAGCTTTAGCGGGGGAAGTTCTAGCACAGATACGCAGTATTTT. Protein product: CASSFSGGSSSTDTQYF.

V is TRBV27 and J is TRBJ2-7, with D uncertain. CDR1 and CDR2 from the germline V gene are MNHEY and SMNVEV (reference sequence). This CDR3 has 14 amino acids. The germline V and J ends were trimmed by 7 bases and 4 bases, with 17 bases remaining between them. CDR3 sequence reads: CASNKQNYPYEQYF. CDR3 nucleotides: TGTGCCAGCAATAAACAGAATTACCCATACGAGCAGTACTTC.

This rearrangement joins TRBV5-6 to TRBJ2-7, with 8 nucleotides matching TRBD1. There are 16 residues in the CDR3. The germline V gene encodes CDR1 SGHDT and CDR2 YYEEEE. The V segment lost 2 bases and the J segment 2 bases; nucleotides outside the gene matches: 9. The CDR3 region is CASSFATGGWTYEQYF. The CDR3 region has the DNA TGTGCCAGCAGCTTCGCCACAGGGGGATGGACCTACGAGCAGTACTTC.